The source of this T cell receptor (beta chain) is a study of OX40 agonist ivuxolimab in advanced cancers. The CDR3 has 14 residues. CDR1 GTSNPN and CDR2 SVGIG come from the germline V gene (reference sequence). V lost 2 bases and J lost 0, with 5 bases in between. Assay: immunoSEQ multiplex PCR; the TCRdb copy retains only in-frame clones and omits some. The sample carries about 49,000 clones, approximately 86% recorded once. The sequence came from an adult with an advanced solid tumor such as melanoma, head and neck, liver or kidney cancer. The sequencing here drew on CD4+ or CD8+ T cells sorted from blood, taken in a trial of the OX40 agonist ivuxolimab. The chain combines TRBV30 with TRBJ2-6; D gene uncertain. The CDR3 protein is CAWSTSSGANVLTF. Written as DNA, the CDR3 is TGTGCCTGGAGTACGAGCTCTGGGGCCAACGTCCTGACTTTC.